Included here is one T cell receptor (beta chain) sequence, with context. No antigen is known for it. Using a J-beta primer mix together with a sample-barcoded 5' primer, a second PCR was run for roughly 6 to 12 cycles. In TCRdb, the 5' RACE reads were re-called with MiXCR into one record per CDR3 protein. The table has approximately 880,000 distinct CDR3 sequences, 45% to 50% seen once. The data stem from a study of blood T cells in healthy people across ages. Looking at the study overall: Researchers report that template switching captured about one barcoded beta molecule per two T cells. Study findings and constraints: Researchers judged that diversity estimates from one million T cells fell short of true values. In these data, TCR beta diversity tracked strongly with naive T cell percentage.

The CDR3 consists of 14 residues. The TCR comes from a young man in good health. J is TRBJ1-2 and V is TRBV21-1. TRBV21-1 is a known pseudogene. The source material was blood. CDR3 amino acids: CASSKEGYNYGYTF. The CDR3 region has the DNA TGTGCCAGCAGCAAAGAAGGGTACAACTATGGCTACACCTTC.